These 21 T cell receptor beta chains share one sample of origin, sequenced in a study of CD8+ T cells in alopecia areata. Extracted from the samples, RNA was reverse transcribed into cDNA to serve as the sequencing template. TCRdb's table, derived via immunoSEQ multiplex PCR, lists solely in-frame clones and lacks some. The data contain some 160,000 clones, 55% to 75% of them singletons. As for treatment: oral pan-JAK inhibitor, 5-10 mg twice daily. Here the sequenced sample was CD4+ T cells sorted from blood, taken at week 4, from a patient treated with tofacitinib. The receptors shown here come from a human donor with alopecia areata.

This rearrangement joins TRBV6-6 to TRBJ2-5, with 8 bases identical to TRBD2. The V segment lost 6 bases and the J segment 1 base; nucleotides outside the gene matches: 4. The CDR3 loop spans 14 amino acids. CDR1 MNHNY and CDR2 SVGAGI come from the germline V gene (reference sequence). CDR3 sequence reads: CASRPLAGQETQYF. Written as DNA, the CDR3 is TGTGCCAGCAGACCCCTAGCGGGCCAAGAGACCCAGTACTTC.

The chain joins TRBV30 to TRBJ2-3, with TRBD2 as a possible D gene (7 bases). The CDR3 runs to 14 residues. Trimming cost V 6 bases and J 4 bases, with 17 bases left between them. Germline CDR1 is GTSNPN and CDR2 is SVGIG (reference sequence). The CDR3 coding sequence is TGTGCCTGCACAAGGGGGGGGGCCGCAGATACGCAGTATTTT. The encoded protein is CACTRGGAADTQYF. The full variable domain, with the rest looked up from reference TRBV30 and TRBJ2-3, is SQTIHQWPATLVQPVGSPLSLECTVEGTSNPNLYWYRQAAGRGLQLLFYSVGIGQISSEVPQNLSASRPQDRQFILSSKKLLLSDSGFYLCACTRGGAADTQYFGPGTRLTVL.

The chain recombines TRBV13 with TRBJ2-7, with 8 bases aligning to TRBD1. Unmatched junction bases numbered 6, after V lost 6 bases and J lost 2 bases. Germline V CDR1 and CDR2: PRHDT, FYEKMQ (reference sequence). This CDR3 is built from 14 residues. The CDR3 spells CASSRGQGTYEQYF. The CDR3 DNA follows: TGTGCCAGCAGTCGCGGACAGGGCACCTACGAGCAGTACTTC.

This clone was observed a few times. The V call is TRBV29-1, the J call TRBJ1-5; D gene ambiguous. This CDR3 has 14 amino acids. Germline V gene data show CDR1 as SQVTM and CDR2 as ANQGSEA. The V end was cut by 6 bases, the J end by 5 bases, with 17 bases between. DNA of the CDR3: TGCAGCGTAGTGGAGGACCGAGAAGATCAGCCCCAGCATTTT. Residues: CSVVEDREDQPQHF.

The V call is TRBV29-1, the J call TRBJ2-7; 8 bases are a match to TRBD1. Trimming cost V 7 bases and J 2 bases; bases outside gene matches: 1. The CDR3 runs to 11 residues. Germline CDR1 SQVTM, CDR2 ANQGSEA. The CDR3 loop reads CSGGQAYEQYF. DNA of the CDR3: TGCAGCGGGGGACAGGCCTACGAGCAGTACTTC.

V is TRBV19 and J is TRBJ1-6; possible D gene TRBD1, 6 bases. V gave up 3 bases and J gave up 7 bases, with 10 bases separating them. The CDR3 runs 14 residues. Germline V gives CDR1 LNHDA, CDR2 SQIVND (reference sequence). For the CDR3, the DNA is TGTGCCAGTAGTATCAGGGGAGGGAATTCACCCCTCCACTTT. It encodes CASSIRGGNSPLHF.

This clone was observed a handful of times. Distinct nucleotide sequences in the sample also encode this CDR3. The chain has TRBV29-1 and TRBJ2-5; D may be TRBD1 (6 bases). The CDR3 runs 12 residues. V was pared by 4 bases and J by 1 base, with 7 bases between. Germline lookup yields CDR1 SQVTM and CDR2 ANQGSEA. CDR3 coding DNA: TGCAGCGTTGTCAGGGGCCAAGAGACCCAGTACTTC. Protein product: CSVVRGQETQYF.

V is TRBV30 and J is TRBJ1-3; D gene uncertain. Germline V gene data show CDR1 as GTSNPN and CDR2 as SVGIG (reference sequence). The CDR3 is made up of 13 amino acids. V lost 4 bases to trimming and J lost 0 bases, with 7 bases between them. CDR3: CAWNGISGNTIYF. CDR3 bases: TGTGCCTGGAACGGGATCTCTGGAAACACCATATATTTT.

The CDR3 loop is CSASRWEKLFF. CDR3 nucleotides: TGCAGTGCTAGTCGTTGGGAAAAACTGTTTTTT. The gene calls are TRBV20-1 and TRBJ1-4; D is unclear. Trimming pared 3 bases from V and 8 bases from J, leaving 7 bases between. Per germline, CDR1 DFQATT and CDR2 SNEGSKA (reference sequence). The CDR3 contains 11 residues.

This clone was counted a single time. The sample carries other DNA sequences with the same CDR3. The chain couples TRBV2 to TRBJ2-1; tentatively, D is TRBD1 or TRBD2 (5 bases each). Germline V gene lookup returns CDR1 SNHLY and CDR2 FYNNEI. The CDR3 extends over 10 amino acids. The V and J ends lost 8 bases and 6 bases respectively, with 5 bases between them. The CDR3 here is CASGGNEQFF. The CDR3 DNA sequence: TGTGCCAGCGGGGGCAATGAGCAGTTCTTC.

The chain employs TRBV6-5 and TRBJ2-3; D is possibly TRBD1 (5 bases). The CDR3 covers 14 residues. CDR1 is MNHEY, CDR2 SVGAGI, per germline. V was trimmed by 5 bases and J by 6 bases, leaving 15 bases between them. As DNA, the CDR3 is TGTGCCAGCAGTATCTCGACAGTTGCGGATACGCAGTATTTT. Its protein product is CASSISTVADTQYF.

This clone turned up a few times. The CDR3 region is CASTREYSNQPQHF. The CDR3 DNA is TGTGCCAGCACCCGGGAGTATAGCAATCAGCCCCAGCATTTT. The chain joins TRBV2 to TRBJ1-5; D unclear. Germline values: CDR1 SNHLY, CDR2 FYNNEI. Trimming removed 7 bases from V and 0 bases from J, with 10 bases in between. This CDR3 spans 14 amino acids.

The chain combines TRBV30 with TRBJ1-2; maybe TRBD1 (5 bases). V was shortened by 1 base and J by 4 bases, with 10 bases between the two germline ends. The CDR3 runs to 13 residues. The germline V gene has CDR1 GTSNPN and CDR2 SVGIG (reference sequence). The CDR3 sequence is CAWSGGYLYGYTF. Here the CDR3 DNA reads TGTGCCTGGAGTGGGGGGTATCTCTATGGCTACACCTTC.

The chain recombines TRBV2 with TRBJ1-1; D uncertain. This CDR3 region has 13 residues. The germline V gene has CDR1 SNHLY and CDR2 FYNNEI. V was pared by 1 base and J by 6 bases, with 9 bases between. CDR3 bases: TGTGCCAGCAGTGAAGGCCGAGCGGCTGAAGCTTTCTTT. Translating it yields CASSEGRAAEAFF.

The J gene is TRBJ1-1, the V gene TRBV29-1, with D possibly matching TRBD1 (5 bases). Germline CDR1 and CDR2: SQVTM and ANQGSEA. The CDR3 contains 12 residues. Trimming left V 4 bases short and J 3 bases short, with 9 bases between. Here the CDR3 reads CSVGGRYTEAFF. CDR3 DNA: TGCAGCGTTGGGGGCCGATACACTGAAGCTTTCTTT.

This clone was seen a handful of times. This chain uses TRBV29-1 with TRBJ2-2, with D perhaps matching TRBD1 (5 bases). The CDR3 length is 13 residues. Between the trimmed V and J ends, which lost 3 bases and 4 bases, there was a span of 9 bases. CDR1 SQVTM and CDR2 ANQGSEA come from the germline V gene. CDR3 DNA: TGCAGCGTTGAGGGAAGGGGCACCGGGGAGCTGTTTTTT. Its protein is CSVEGRGTGELFF.

The chain joins TRBV5-1 to TRBJ1-1, with TRBD1 matching over 12 bases. The V segment lost 4 bases and the J segment 5 bases; nucleotides outside the gene matches: 18. CDR1 and CDR2 from the germline V gene are SGHRS and YFSETQ. This CDR3 spans 19 amino acids. This CDR3 reads CASSAAGQGAIGGITEAFF. The CDR3 DNA is TGCGCCAGCAGCGCGGCGGGACAGGGGGCGATCGGTGGGATTACTGAAGCTTTCTTT.

The CDR3 spells CSGQLGNEKLFF. CDR3 bases: TGCAGCGGACAACTAGGGAATGAAAAACTGTTTTTT. This chain uses TRBV29-1 with TRBJ1-4; no definite D call. The CDR3 contains 12 residues. CDR1 is SQVTM and CDR2 is ANQGSEA in the germline V gene. V was shortened by 7 bases and J by 5 bases, with 11 bases between the two germline ends.

The chain links TRBV4-1 to TRBJ2-6; TRBD1 is a possible D gene (7 bases). The CDR3 totals 17 residues. The V and J ends lost 2 bases and 2 bases respectively, with 13 bases between them. Per germline, CDR1 MGHRA and CDR2 YSYEKL. The CDR3 sequence is CASSQRQGGTGANVLTF. The CDR3 DNA reads TGCGCCAGCAGCCAACGACAGGGAGGAACTGGGGCCAACGTCCTGACTTTC.

This chain joins TRBV29-1 and TRBJ2-5; D is tentatively TRBD1 or TRBD2 (6 bases each). Germline V gives CDR1 SQVTM, CDR2 ANQGSEA. Trimming took off 8 bases at V and 4 bases at J, with 17 bases between the two ends. The CDR3 consists of 13 residues. CDR3 in DNA: TGCAGCCTCGAAAGAGAGGGGGGAGAGACCCAGTACTTC. This gives the protein CSLEREGGETQYF. Variable domain in full (rest from reference TRBV29-1 and TRBJ2-5): SAVISQKPSRDICQRGTSLTIQCQVDSQVTMMFWYRQQPGQSLTLIATANQGSEATYESGFVIDKFPISRPNLTFSTLTVSNMSPEDSSIYLCSLEREGGETQYFGPGTRLLVL.

This rearrangement joins TRBV9 to TRBJ1-1; D remains ambiguous. This CDR3 is 15 amino acids long. V was trimmed by 3 bases and J by 4 bases, leaving 16 bases between them. The germline V gene encodes CDR1 SGDLS and CDR2 YYNGEE. DNA for the CDR3: TGTGCCAGCAGCGATGGGGTTTTCGCCGGCACTGAAGCTTTCTTT. This codes for CASSDGVFAGTEAFF.